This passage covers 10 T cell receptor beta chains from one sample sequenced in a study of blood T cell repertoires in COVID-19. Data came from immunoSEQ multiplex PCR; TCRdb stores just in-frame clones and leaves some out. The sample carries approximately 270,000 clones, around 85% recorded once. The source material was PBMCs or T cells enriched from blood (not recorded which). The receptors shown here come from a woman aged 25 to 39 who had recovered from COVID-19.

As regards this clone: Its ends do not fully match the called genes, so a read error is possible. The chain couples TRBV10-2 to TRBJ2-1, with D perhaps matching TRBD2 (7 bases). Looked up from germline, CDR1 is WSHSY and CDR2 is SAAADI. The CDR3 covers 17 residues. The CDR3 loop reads CTSSEWGGGTPEKGQFF. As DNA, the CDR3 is TGCACCAGCAGTGAGTGGGGGGGCGGGACCCCGGAGAAAGGGCAGTTCTTC.

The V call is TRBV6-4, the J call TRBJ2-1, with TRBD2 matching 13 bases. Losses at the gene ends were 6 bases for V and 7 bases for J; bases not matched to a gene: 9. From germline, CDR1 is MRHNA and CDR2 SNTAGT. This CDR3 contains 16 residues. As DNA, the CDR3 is TGTGCCAGCAGAAAAGCTGGGACTAGCGGGGTAAATGAGCAGTTCTTC. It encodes CASRKAGTSGVNEQFF.

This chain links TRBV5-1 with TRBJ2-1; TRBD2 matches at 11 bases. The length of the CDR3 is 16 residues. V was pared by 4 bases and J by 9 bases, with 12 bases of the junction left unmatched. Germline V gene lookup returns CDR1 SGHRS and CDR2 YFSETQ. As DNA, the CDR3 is TGCGCCAGCAGCGAAACACTAGCGGGAGCAGGTAGTGAGCAGTTCTTC. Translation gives CASSETLAGAGSEQFF.

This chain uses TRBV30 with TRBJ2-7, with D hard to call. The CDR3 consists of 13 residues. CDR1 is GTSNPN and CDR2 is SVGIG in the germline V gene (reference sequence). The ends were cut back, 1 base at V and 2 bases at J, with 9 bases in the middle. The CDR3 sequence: CAWSASPPYEQYF. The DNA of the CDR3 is TGTGCCTGGAGTGCCTCCCCTCCCTACGAGCAGTACTTC. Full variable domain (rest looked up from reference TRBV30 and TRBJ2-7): SQTIHQWPATLVQPVGSPLSLECTVEGTSNPNLYWYRQAAGRGLQLLFYSVGIGQISSEVPQNLSASRPQDRQFILSSKKLLLSDSGFYLCAWSASPPYEQYFGPGTRLTVT.

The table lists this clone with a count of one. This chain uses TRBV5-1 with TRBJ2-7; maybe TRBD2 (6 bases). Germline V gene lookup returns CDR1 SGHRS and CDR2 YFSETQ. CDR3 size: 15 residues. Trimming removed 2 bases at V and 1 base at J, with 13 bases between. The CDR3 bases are TGCGCCAGCAGCTTCACCGGAGGGGCTTCCTACGAGCAGTACTTC. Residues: CASSFTGGASYEQYF. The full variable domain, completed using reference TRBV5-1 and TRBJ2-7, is KAGVTQTPRYLIKTRGQQVTLSCSPISGHRSVSWYQQTPGQGLQFLFEYFSETQRNKGNFPGRFSGRQFSNSRSEMNVSTLELGDSALYLCASSFTGGASYEQYFGPGTRLTVT.

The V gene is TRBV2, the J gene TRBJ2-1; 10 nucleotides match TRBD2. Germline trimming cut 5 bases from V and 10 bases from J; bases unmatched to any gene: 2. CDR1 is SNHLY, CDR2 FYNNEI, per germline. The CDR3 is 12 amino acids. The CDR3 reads CASSIAGGEQFF. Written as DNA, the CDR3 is TGTGCCAGCAGTATAGCGGGGGGCGAGCAGTTCTTC.

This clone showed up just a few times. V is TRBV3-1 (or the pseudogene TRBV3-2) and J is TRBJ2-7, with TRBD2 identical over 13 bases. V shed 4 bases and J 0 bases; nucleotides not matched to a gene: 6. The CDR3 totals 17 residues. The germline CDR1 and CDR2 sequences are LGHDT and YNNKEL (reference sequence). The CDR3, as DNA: TGTGCCAGCAGCCTAAGACTAGCGGGGGGTTCCTCCTACGAGCAGTACTTC. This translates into CASSLRLAGGSSYEQYF.

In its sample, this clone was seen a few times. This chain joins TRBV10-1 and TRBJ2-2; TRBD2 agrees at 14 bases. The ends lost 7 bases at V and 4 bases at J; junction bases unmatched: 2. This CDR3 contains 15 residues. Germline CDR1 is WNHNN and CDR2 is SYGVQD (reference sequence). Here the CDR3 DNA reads TGCGCCAGCAATGGACTAGCGGGAGGCACCGGGGAGCTGTTTTTT. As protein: CASNGLAGGTGELFF.

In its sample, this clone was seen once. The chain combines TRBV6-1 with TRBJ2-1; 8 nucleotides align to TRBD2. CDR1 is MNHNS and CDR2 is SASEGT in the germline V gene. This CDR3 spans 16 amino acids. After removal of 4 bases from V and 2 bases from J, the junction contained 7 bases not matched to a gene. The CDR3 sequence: CASSGGAGVTYNEQFF. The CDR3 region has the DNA TGTGCCAGCAGTGGGGGAGCGGGGGTAACCTACAATGAGCAGTTCTTC.

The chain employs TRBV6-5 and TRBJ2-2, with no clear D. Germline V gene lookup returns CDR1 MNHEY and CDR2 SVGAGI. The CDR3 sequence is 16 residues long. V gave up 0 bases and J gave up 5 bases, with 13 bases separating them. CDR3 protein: CASSYSVRKLTGELFF. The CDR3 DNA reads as TGTGCCAGCAGTTACTCAGTTCGCAAGCTTACCGGGGAGCTGTTTTTT.